This TCR beta chain was sequenced during a study of T cell responses to AZD1222 COVID-19 vaccine. The ends were cut back, 5 bases at V and 8 bases at J, with 15 bases in the middle. Germline-derived CDR1 and CDR2 are LNHDA and SQIVND (reference sequence). This CDR3 is built from 14 residues. Using immunoSEQ multiplex PCR, the repertoire was profiled, and TCRdb retains in-frame clones only, with some absent. The profile covers roughly 180,000 clones, with 94% appearing a single time and around 1.6% taken by the ten largest. The chain joins TRBV19 to TRBJ1-4, with D unclear. This specimen was peripheral blood, taken 28 days after the second AZD1222 dose. The clonotype was recovered from an adult who received the AZD1222 COVID-19 vaccine. The CDR3 bases are TGTGCCAGTAGTTTTTCGGGCCGCGGCGAAAAACTGTTTTTT. This translates into CASSFSGRGEKLFF.